Listed here are 21 T cell receptor beta chains from one sample, sequenced in a study of cytomegalovirus exposure and HLA in healthy donors. Use of 60 Vbeta and 13 Jbeta primers characterized the PCR. Sequencing used immunoSEQ multiplex PCR; TCRdb keeps in-frame clones, though not all of them. Of roughly 190,000 clones listed, around 87% are singletons. The specimen was PBMCs. Receptors were obtained from a man aged 25-45 years in good health and CMV-seronegative.

CDR3 residues: CASSLGGTTYEQYF. CDR3 nucleotides: TGCGCCAGCAGCCTAGGGGGTACTACCTACGAGCAGTACTTC. The rearrangement joins TRBV4-1 to TRBJ2-7; possible D gene TRBD1, 6 bases. V gave up 4 bases and J gave up 2 bases, with 12 bases separating them. CDR3 length equals 14 residues. Germline V gene data show CDR1 as MGHRA and CDR2 as YSYEKL.

This clone was seen just once. The genes are TRBV11-2 and TRBJ2-7; 9 bases are a match to TRBD2. This CDR3 is built from 16 residues. Germline assignment: CDR1 SGHAT and CDR2 FQNNGV. V shed 3 bases, J shed 1 base, and the junction held 7 bases outside the gene matches. CDR3 sequence: CASSFSSGDTSYEQYF. The CDR3 DNA sequence: TGTGCCAGCAGCTTCTCTAGCGGGGATACTTCCTACGAGCAGTACTTC.

Only a few counts were recorded for this clone. The J gene is TRBJ2-7, the V gene TRBV5-1; tentatively, D is TRBD1 (6 bases). The CDR3 has 13 residues. V lost 4 bases, J lost 0 bases, and 8 bases lay in between. Germline CDR1 is SGHRS and CDR2 is YFSETQ. The CDR3 nucleotides read TGCGCCAGCAGCCCGGACAGCTCCTACGAGCAGTACTTC. It encodes CASSPDSSYEQYF.

V and J are TRBV28 and TRBJ2-5; TRBD2 matches 7 bases. The germline V gene has CDR1 MDHEN and CDR2 SYDVKM. The J segment lost 4 bases and the V segment lost 8 bases, leaving 13 bases of the junction unmatched. The CDR3 loop spans 15 amino acids. The CDR3 loop reads CASAGDSERGETQYF. The CDR3 region has the DNA TGTGCCAGCGCGGGGGACTCTGAAAGAGGAGAGACCCAGTACTTC.

The chain carries TRBV2 and TRBJ2-5; 10 bases match TRBD1. The CDR3 covers 14 residues. Germline V gene sequence: CDR1 SNHLY, CDR2 FYNNEI. V shed 5 bases, J shed 5 bases, and the junction held 5 bases outside the gene matches. The CDR3 DNA is TGTGCCAGCAGTTTCGACAGGGGGCTTGAGACCCAGTACTTC. Protein: CASSFDRGLETQYF.

The chain joins TRBV6-5 to TRBJ1-2; 9 bases are shared with TRBD1. CDR3 size: 15 residues. Looked up from germline, CDR1 is MNHEY and CDR2 is SVGAGI. With 2 bases clipped from V and 2 bases from J, the junction kept 3 bases outside the gene matches. CDR3 nucleotide sequence: TGTGCCAGCAGTTACCGACAGGGGGGCAACTATGGCTACACCTTC. The encoded protein is CASSYRQGGNYGYTF.

V and J are TRBV2 and TRBJ1-5; 9 bases are a match to TRBD1. This CDR3 has 17 residues. CDR1 is SNHLY and CDR2 is FYNNEI in the germline V gene. V gave up 4 bases and J gave up 2 bases; unmatched junction bases: 9. In nucleotides, the CDR3 is TGTGCCAGCAGTGCCCGGGACAGGGCACTGGGCAATCAGCCCCAGCATTTT. Translation gives CASSARDRALGNQPQHF.

The chain employs TRBV28 and TRBJ1-2; D is possibly TRBD1 (6 bases). The CDR3 loop spans 13 amino acids. Germline assignment: CDR1 MDHEN and CDR2 SYDVKM. The V gene lost 4 bases and the J gene lost 9 bases, with 15 bases spanning the gap. The CDR3 DNA follows: TGTGCCAGCAGTTCTTCAGGGGAGAGGAGCTACACCTTC. Its translation: CASSSSGERSYTF.

This chain joins TRBV7-8 and TRBJ1-2, with TRBD1 as a possible D gene (6 bases). V lost 1 base and J 5 bases, leaving 11 bases between the germline ends. Per germline, CDR1 SGHVS and CDR2 FQNEAQ. The CDR3 contains 14 residues. The CDR3 loop is CASSLGGRGYGYTF. The CDR3 nucleotides are TGTGCCAGCAGCTTAGGGGGCAGGGGATATGGCTACACCTTC.

This rearrangement joins TRBV30 to TRBJ2-7, with D possibly being TRBD1 (7 bases). The germline gives CDR1 GTSNPN, CDR2 SVGIG (reference sequence). Deletions cut 4 bases from V and 2 bases from J, with 18 bases between. The CDR3 covers 15 residues. As DNA, the CDR3 is TGTGCCTGGAACTGGAGGGGGCCGATTACCTACGAGCAGTACTTC. Encoded protein: CAWNWRGPITYEQYF.

The rearrangement joins TRBV30 to TRBJ1-2; D is uncertain. V lost 6 bases and J 2 bases, leaving 19 bases between the germline ends. The germline V gene encodes CDR1 GTSNPN and CDR2 SVGIG (reference sequence). The CDR3 is 15 residues long. In DNA form, the CDR3 reads TGTGCCTGCCCGGGAGGTGACGGACGAAACTATGGCTACACCTTC. Protein sequence: CACPGGDGRNYGYTF.

The chain uses TRBV6-1 and TRBJ2-3; the D gene is possibly TRBD1 (6 bases). Trimming stripped 6 bases from V and 2 bases from J, with 9 bases between. The germline gives CDR1 MNHNS, CDR2 SASEGT. This CDR3 spans 13 amino acids. This CDR3 reads CASSRTDTDTQYF. CDR3 sequence (DNA): TGTGCCAGCAGCCGGACAGACACAGATACGCAGTATTTT.

This chain links TRBV4-1 with TRBJ1-5; 9 bases agree with TRBD1. The germline V gene encodes CDR1 MGHRA and CDR2 YSYEKL. The J segment lost 0 bases and the V segment lost 4 bases, leaving 4 bases of the junction unmatched. The CDR3 extends over 16 amino acids. The CDR3 nucleotides read TGCGCCAGCAGCCTGGGACAGGGTAATAGCAATCAGCCCCAGCATTTT. Translation gives CASSLGQGNSNQPQHF.

The chain links TRBV18 to TRBJ2-7, with TRBD2 identical over 7 bases. Germline trimming cut 4 bases from V and 2 bases from J; bases unmatched to any gene: 5. Germline V lookup: CDR1 KGHSH, CDR2 LQKENI. This CDR3 comprises 14 residues. Written as DNA, the CDR3 is TGTGCCAGCTCACGTTCGACTAGCCCCTACGAGCAGTACTTC. This encodes CASSRSTSPYEQYF. Drawing the rest from reference TRBV18 and TRBJ2-7, the complete variable domain is NAGVMQNPRHLVRRRGQEARLRCSPMKGHSHVYWYRQLPEEGLKFMVYLQKENIIDESGMPKERFSAEFPKEGPSILRIQQVVRGDSAAYFCASSRSTSPYEQYFGPGTRLTVT.

The chain employs TRBV13 and TRBJ2-7, with TRBD1 identical over 8 bases. Germline loops: CDR1 PRHDT, CDR2 FYEKMQ (reference sequence). The CDR3 spans 14 residues. V lost 6 bases and J lost 0; bases outside the gene matches: 4. Here the CDR3 reads CASRTGTGSYEQYF. In nucleotides, the CDR3 is TGTGCCAGCAGGACCGGGACAGGCTCCTACGAGCAGTACTTC.

The chain uses TRBV7-9 and TRBJ1-6; the match to TRBD1 covers 8 bases. The ends lost 6 bases at V and 5 bases at J; junction bases unmatched: 6. Looked up from germline, CDR1 is SEHNR and CDR2 is FQNEAQ (reference sequence). This CDR3 is 15 amino acids long. The CDR3 nucleotides are TGTGCCAGCAGAAAAGACAGGGGAAATAATTCACCCCTCCACTTT. Translated: CASRKDRGNNSPLHF.

This chain links TRBV10-2 with TRBJ2-7; TRBD2 agrees at 8 bases. After removal of 7 bases from V and 1 base from J, the junction contained 12 bases not matched to a gene. The CDR3 is 16 residues long. CDR1 and CDR2 from the germline V gene are WSHSY and SAAADI. The CDR3 is CASTRTGGASSYEQYF. The DNA for the CDR3 is TGCGCCAGCACCCGAACGGGAGGGGCATCGTCCTACGAGCAGTACTTC.

Written as DNA, the CDR3 is TGCAGCGTTGTCATTGGAGTGTCCTTCGATGAGCAGTTCTTC. It codes for CSVVIGVSFDEQFF. The rearrangement links TRBV29-1 to TRBJ2-1, with D hard to call. CDR1 and CDR2 from the germline V gene are SQVTM and ANQGSEA. The CDR3 is 14 amino acids. V was trimmed by 4 bases and J by 8 bases, leaving 18 bases between them.

The chain uses TRBV7-9 and TRBJ1-5, with D unclear. Trimming cost V 4 bases and J 6 bases, with 22 bases left between them. CDR1 and CDR2 from the germline V gene are SEHNR and FQNEAQ (reference sequence). CDR3 size: 17 residues. CDR3 DNA sequence: TGTGCCAGCAGCTCAACCCCCATTGTGGGGAGAGTTCAGCCCCAGCATTTT. Translation gives CASSSTPIVGRVQPQHF.

The CDR3 is CASSQMGTDYGYTF. The CDR3 DNA reads TGTGCCAGCTCACAAATGGGGACAGACTATGGCTACACCTTC. The chain has TRBV18 and TRBJ1-2; 7 nucleotides align to TRBD1. CDR3 size: 14 residues. J gave up 3 bases and V 4 bases, and 5 bases lay outside the gene matches. Per the germline V gene, CDR1 is KGHSH and CDR2 is LQKENI.

V is TRBV27 and J is TRBJ1-5; D is possibly TRBD1 (6 bases). This CDR3 has 13 residues. Trimming cost V 5 bases and J 7 bases, with 12 bases left between them. The germline CDR1 and CDR2 sequences are MNHEY and SMNVEV (reference sequence). CDR3 nucleotide sequence: TGTGCCAGCAGTGTGGGGGCCGGGCAGCCCCAGCATTTT. It codes for CASSVGAGQPQHF.